This T cell receptor (beta chain) originates from a study of cytomegalovirus exposure and HLA in healthy donors. Study results and caveats: TRBV6-2, TRBV6-3 and some other V segments were unresolvable in 87-base-pair reads. Earlier results showed most TCR beta V segments being productive about 87% or about 30% of the time.

The V gene's germline CDR1 is MNHNS and CDR2 SASEGT. This CDR3 has 13 amino acids. Trimming took 6 bases from V and 1 from J, leaving 10 bases between them. Worth noting for this clone: The antigen remains unidentified.

Vbeta (60) and Jbeta (13) primers were used in the PCR. Under the authors' procedure: The authors later counted about 80 million unique TCR beta chains, around 9.9 million of them shared. Produced via immunoSEQ multiplex PCR; TCRdb's table is partial and in-frame only. From that table come the V and J calls and clone size; the DNA was used to work out D and trimming. The sample comprises 130,000 or so clones, around 80% of which are singletons, and about 1.5% rests with the top ten. What was sequenced was PBMCs. This TCR derives from a woman between 18 and 30 years old in good health and CMV-seronegative. The chain recombines TRBV6-1 with TRBJ2-7; no clear D. DNA for the CDR3: TGTGCCAGCAGCCCCGGGTCGTCCTACGAGCAGTACTTC. It translates to CASSPGSSYEQYF.